This T cell receptor (beta chain) was found in a study of cytomegalovirus exposure and HLA in healthy donors. Study-wide results and caveats: In vitro, a few CMV-associated chains proved specific for CMV antigens. It was in a later analysis that TCR association rates were seen to vary by HLA locus, highest for DRB1 and lowest for HLA-C. Among TCR beta chains, those listed as cytomegalovirus-associated numbered approximately 150.

PCR amplification relied on 60 Vbeta primers (plus 13 Jbeta primers). Clones were sequenced by immunoSEQ multiplex PCR, and TCRdb holds only the in-frame ones, with some missing. This sample has some 160,000 clones, with approximately 80% found just once. A word on this clone: Its antigen is currently unknown.

The sample taken for sequencing was PBMCs. The clonotype originates from a woman under 30 in good health and CMV-seronegative.

The CDR3 reads CAWSRAGTMNTEAFF. The CDR3 DNA follows: TGTGCCTGGAGTAGGGCAGGGACTATGAACACTGAAGCTTTCTTT. This chain links TRBV30 with TRBJ1-1; D is perhaps TRBD1 (5 bases). The V gene lost 2 bases and the J gene lost 0 bases, with 13 bases spanning the gap. This CDR3 has 15 amino acids. Germline V gene data show CDR1 as GTSNPN and CDR2 as SVGIG (reference sequence).